These 21 T cell receptor beta chains were sequenced from one sample in a study of T cells after yellow fever vaccination. MiXCR, run by TCRdb on the 5' RACE reads, gives a single entry per CDR3 protein. The table shows 250,000 to 300,000 distinct CDR3 sequences, with roughly 5.6% occurring only once. The sequencing here drew on CD4+ T cells sorted from PBMCs, taken on the day of the yellow fever booster vaccination. These receptors were obtained from a man in his late teens or twenties who received the YFV17D yellow fever vaccine.

This clonotype occurred many times. V is TRBV7-2 and J is TRBJ2-7, with D maybe TRBD1 (5 bases). CDR1 and CDR2 from the germline V gene are SGHTA and FQGNSA. V lost 0 bases to trimming and J lost 2 bases, with 11 bases between them. This CDR3 has 15 residues. For the CDR3, the DNA is TGTGCCAGCAGCTTAGCGAAGGGGTCGACCTACGAGCAGTACTTC. Its protein is CASSLAKGSTYEQYF. Together with reference TRBV7-2 and TRBJ2-7, the CDR3 gives the full variable domain: GAGVSQSPSNKVTEKGKDVELRCDPISGHTALYWYRQSLGQGLEFLIYFQGNSAPDKSGLPSDRFSAERTGGSVSTLTIQRTQQEDSAVYLCASSLAKGSTYEQYFGPGTRLTVT.

This clonotype has more than one count but fewer than ten. The gene calls are TRBV30 and TRBJ1-6; D gene unclear. The germline V gene encodes CDR1 GTSNPN and CDR2 SVGIG (reference sequence). V gave up 6 bases and J gave up 0 bases, with 9 bases separating them. The CDR3 runs 14 residues. CDR3 sequence reads: CACEVSSYNSPLHF. CDR3 nucleotide sequence: TGTGCCTGTGAAGTAAGCTCCTATAATTCACCCCTCCACTTT.

This rearrangement joins TRBV6-5 to TRBJ1-4, with D possibly TRBD1 on 5 matching bases. Germline assignment: CDR1 MNHEY and CDR2 SVGAGI. The CDR3 is 15 amino acids. Deletions cut 6 bases from V and 7 bases from J, with 18 bases between. CDR3 sequence reads: CASSRRGAGGEKLFF. In DNA form, the CDR3 reads TGTGCCAGCAGCCGGAGAGGGGCTGGGGGTGAAAAACTGTTTTTT.

This chain uses TRBV25-1 with TRBJ1-1, with no clear D. The ends were cut back, 1 base at V and 2 bases at J, with 5 bases in the middle. Germline lookup yields CDR1 MGHDK and CDR2 SYGVNS. CDR3 length: 13 residues. The CDR3 is CASSEWSNTEAFF. CDR3 DNA: TGTGCCAGCAGTGAATGGAGTAACACTGAAGCTTTCTTT.

In this sample, this clonotype turned up many times. The genes are TRBV5-1 and TRBJ1-2, with 8 bases aligning to TRBD1. V was clipped by 4 bases and J by 5 bases; unmatched bases: 4. This CDR3 is built from 13 residues. Germline CDR1 SGHRS, CDR2 YFSETQ. CDR3 in DNA: TGCGCCAGCAGCGCGGACAGGGAATATGGCTACACCTTC. Encoded protein: CASSADREYGYTF.

This chain links TRBV6-2 or TRBV6-3 with TRBJ2-5; D not certain. Trimming cost V 6 bases and J 3 bases, with 11 bases left between them. This CDR3 has 13 residues. Germline V CDR1 and CDR2: MNHEY, SVGEGT. This chain's CDR3 is CASRTLREETQYF. The CDR3 coding sequence is TGTGCCAGCAGGACCCTTCGGGAAGAGACCCAGTACTTC.

This clonotype was recorded a few times. The chain links TRBV5-6 to TRBJ2-7; 9 bases fit TRBD1. This CDR3 comprises 14 residues. Trimming cost V 0 bases and J 12 bases; bases outside gene matches: 10. Germline loops: CDR1 SGHDT, CDR2 YYEEEE. The CDR3 is CASSLGTGDVKRYV. As DNA, the CDR3 is TGTGCCAGCAGCTTGGGGACAGGGGATGTTAAGCGGTACGTC.

In this sample, this clonotype turned up a few times. The chain links TRBV11-2 to TRBJ1-2, with D unresolved. The germline V and J ends were trimmed by 5 bases and 0 bases, with 16 bases remaining between them. Germline V gene lookup returns CDR1 SGHAT and CDR2 FQNNGV. This CDR3 contains 16 residues. In DNA, the CDR3 is TGTGCCAGCAGCCAACGGACCGCGTTGGCTAACTATGGCTACACCTTC. It yields the protein CASSQRTALANYGYTF.

This chain joins TRBV2 and TRBJ1-1; no definite D call. The germline gives CDR1 SNHLY, CDR2 FYNNEI. Trimming pared 10 bases from V and 14 bases from J, leaving 23 bases between. The CDR3 length is 12 residues. The CDR3 reads CATSELGIRIFF. CDR3 DNA: TGTGCCACCTCAGAGCTAGGGATTCGTATCTTCTTT. Drawing the rest from reference TRBV2 and TRBJ1-1, the complete variable domain is EPEVTQTPSHQVTQMGQEVILRCVPISNHLYFYWYRQILGQKVEFLVSFYNNEISEKSEIFDDQFSVERPDGSNFTLKIRSTKLEDSAMYFCATSELGIRIFFGQGTRLTVV.

This clonotype has more than one count but fewer than ten. V gene TRBV21-1 combines with J gene TRBJ2-7. TRBV21-1 represents a pseudogene. The CDR3 is 11 amino acids. CDR3 in DNA: TGTGCCAGCATCAGCTCCTACGAGCAGTACGTC. Translated, it gives CASISSYEQYV.

The sample holds a few counts of this clonotype. The chain uses TRBV11-2 and TRBJ2-3, with 12 bases that match TRBD2. This CDR3 has 18 amino acids. With 1 base clipped from V and 7 bases from J, the junction kept 12 bases outside the gene matches. CDR1 SGHAT and CDR2 FQNNGV come from the germline V gene. CDR3 amino acids: CASSLARLAGGSRYTQYF. The CDR3 DNA follows: TGTGCCAGCAGCTTAGCCCGCCTAGCGGGGGGGAGCCGGTATACGCAGTATTTT.

This clonotype has a handful of counts. This chain joins TRBV5-1 and TRBJ2-3; tentatively, D is TRBD1 or TRBD2 (5 bases each). The CDR3 is 16 amino acids. V shed 0 bases and J shed 1 base, with 12 bases lying between them. Germline V gene data show CDR1 as SGHRS and CDR2 as YFSETQ. The CDR3 spells CASSLAGTGRTDTQYF. As DNA, the CDR3 is TGCGCCAGCAGCTTGGCCGGGACCGGGCGCACAGATACGCAGTATTTT.

The chain employs TRBV19 and TRBJ1-2, with D possibly matching TRBD1 (5 bases). This CDR3 region has 15 residues. Germline-derived CDR1 and CDR2 are LNHDA and SQIVND (reference sequence). V lost 5 bases and J 4 bases, leaving 17 bases between the germline ends. The CDR3 loop reads CASSSYTGRGYGYTF. The CDR3 DNA reads as TGTGCCAGTAGTTCCTACACGGGACGGGGCTATGGCTACACCTTC.

The chain recombines TRBV10-3 with TRBJ2-3, with D tentatively TRBD2 (6 bases). V was clipped by 1 base and J by 5 bases, with 16 bases between them. CDR1 ENHRY and CDR2 SYGVKD come from the germline V gene. The CDR3 extends over 16 amino acids. The chain's CDR3 is CAISEFGTYSRDTQYF. The DNA of the CDR3 is TGTGCCATCAGTGAGTTCGGGACTTACTCGAGAGATACGCAGTATTTT.

The V and J genes are TRBV5-1 and TRBJ1-5; maybe TRBD1 (5 bases). Germline V gene data show CDR1 as SGHRS and CDR2 as YFSETQ. The V end lost 4 bases, the J end lost 8 bases, and 22 bases lay between the germline ends. CDR3 size: 16 residues. Written as DNA, the CDR3 is TGCGCCAGCAGCCCGTCCGGCGCAGGGATAATAGAGCCCCAGCATTTT. Residues: CASSPSGAGIIEPQHF.

This clonotype was counted at least ten times. This chain links TRBV11-2 with TRBJ2-1; 12 nucleotides line up with TRBD1. Germline V CDR1 and CDR2: SGHAT, FQNNGV. V lost 1 base, J lost 3 bases, and 4 bases stayed unmatched. The CDR3 spans 17 residues. The CDR3 region has the DNA TGTGCCAGCAGCTTAGGGGGACAGGGGGCATTCTACAATGAGCAGTTCTTC. Translating gives CASSLGGQGAFYNEQFF.

This clonotype has ten or more counts. J is TRBJ2-3 and V is TRBV10-3; no firm D call. Germline V CDR1 and CDR2: ENHRY, SYGVKD. The V end lost 4 bases, the J end lost 4 bases, and 6 bases lay between the germline ends. CDR3 size: 12 residues. The CDR3 DNA sequence: TGTGCCATCAGTGGTAGGGCAGATACGCAGTATTTT. Translation: CAISGRADTQYF.

V is TRBV9 and J is TRBJ2-3; no definite D call. The V end was cut by 0 bases, the J end by 6 bases, with 8 bases between. Per germline, CDR1 SGDLS and CDR2 YYNGEE. CDR3 length: 13 amino acids. The CDR3 DNA is TGTGCCAGCAGCGTAGACGCGAGGGATACGCAGTATTTT. This sequence encodes CASSVDARDTQYF.

Many counts were recorded for this clonotype. The genes are TRBV4-1 and TRBJ1-5; D unresolved. V was trimmed by 0 bases and J by 4 bases, leaving 4 bases between them. The CDR3 runs to 13 residues. CDR1 and CDR2 from the germline V gene are MGHRA and YSYEKL. CDR3 nucleotide sequence: TGCGCCAGCAGCCAAGACCCTAATCAGCCCCAGCATTTT. It is translated as CASSQDPNQPQHF.

This chain links TRBV12-3 or TRBV12-4 with TRBJ1-2; D call uncertain. This CDR3 spans 14 amino acids. V was clipped by 1 base and J by 6 bases, with 12 bases between them. CDR3 nucleotides: TGTGCCAGCAGTTTAGTGCCTCCGGGCCATGGCTACACCTTC. Its protein product is CASSLVPPGHGYTF.

This clonotype was seen repeatedly, ten times or more. The chain is built from TRBV12-3 or TRBV12-4 and TRBJ1-5; D possibly corresponds to TRBD1 (6 bases). The CDR3 has 13 residues. Trimming removed 7 bases at V and 6 bases at J, with 13 bases between. As DNA, the CDR3 is TGTGCCAGCACTCGCAGGGGAATTCAGCCCCAGCATTTT. It translates to CASTRRGIQPQHF.